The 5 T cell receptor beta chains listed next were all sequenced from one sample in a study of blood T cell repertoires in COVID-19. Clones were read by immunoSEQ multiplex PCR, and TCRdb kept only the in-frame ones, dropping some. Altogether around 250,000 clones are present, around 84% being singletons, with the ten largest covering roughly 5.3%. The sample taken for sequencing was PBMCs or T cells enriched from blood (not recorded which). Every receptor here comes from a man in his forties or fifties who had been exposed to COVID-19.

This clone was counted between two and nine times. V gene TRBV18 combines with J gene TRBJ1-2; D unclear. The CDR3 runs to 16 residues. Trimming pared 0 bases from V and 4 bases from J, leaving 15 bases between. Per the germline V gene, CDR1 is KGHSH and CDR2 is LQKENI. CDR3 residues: CASSPPNLGLRYGYTF. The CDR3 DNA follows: TGTGCCAGCTCACCACCAAACCTCGGACTTCGCTATGGCTACACCTTC.

In DNA, the CDR3 is TGTGCCAGCAGCTTTTCATGGCAGGCCCACAATGAGCAGTTCTTC. It encodes CASSFSWQAHNEQFF. V gene TRBV5-4 combines with J gene TRBJ2-1; D unresolved. Germline lookup yields CDR1 SGHNT and CDR2 YYREEE (reference sequence). V was shortened by 2 bases and J by 5 bases, with 14 bases between the two germline ends. CDR3 length equals 15 residues.

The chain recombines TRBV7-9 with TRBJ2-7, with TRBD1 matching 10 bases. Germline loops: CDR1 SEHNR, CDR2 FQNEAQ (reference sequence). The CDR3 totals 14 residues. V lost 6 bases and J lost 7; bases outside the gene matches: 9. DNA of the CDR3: TGTGCCAGCAGTCTCGGACAGGGGGGCCAGGAGCAGTACTTC. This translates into CASSLGQGGQEQYF.

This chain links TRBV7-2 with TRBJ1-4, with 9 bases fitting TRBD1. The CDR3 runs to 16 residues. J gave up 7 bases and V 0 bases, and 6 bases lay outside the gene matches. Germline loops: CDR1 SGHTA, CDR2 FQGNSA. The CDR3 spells CASSLARGQGSEKLFF. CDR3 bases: TGTGCCAGCAGCTTAGCGCGGGGACAGGGAAGTGAAAAACTGTTTTTT.

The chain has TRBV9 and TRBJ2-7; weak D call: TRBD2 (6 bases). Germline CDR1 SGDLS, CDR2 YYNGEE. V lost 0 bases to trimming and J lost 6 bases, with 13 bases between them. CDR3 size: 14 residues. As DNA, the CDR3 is TGTGCCAGCAGCGTAGACGGGAGTTCGTCCGAGCAGTACTTC. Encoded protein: CASSVDGSSSEQYF.